The next 9 T cell receptor beta chains were all read from a single sample in a study of identical twins. TCRdb analysed the 5' RACE reads with MiXCR anew, one entry per CDR3 protein. Among nearly 250,000 distinct CDR3 sequences listed, about 7% were seen once. Another study also made use of these data, one on yellow fever vaccine responses in identical twins.

The sample comprised memory (CD45RO+) T cells sorted from blood. All receptors derive from a woman under 30 in good health.

V usage is TRBV10-3 and J usage is TRBJ1-5; TRBD1 is a possible D gene (6 bases). V was shortened by 9 bases and J by 7 bases, with 16 bases between the two germline ends. The CDR3 has 13 residues. In germline, CDR1 is ENHRY, CDR2 SYGVKD. The CDR3 DNA sequence: TGTGCCATTAAACCGGGGGCCGAACAGCCCCAGCATTTT. Protein: CAIKPGAEQPQHF.

At least ten counts were recorded for this clonotype. V usage is TRBV5-6 and J usage is TRBJ2-1; 12 nucleotides agree with TRBD2. V lost 5 bases to trimming and J lost 7 bases; unmatched junction nucleotides: 13. Germline-derived CDR1 and CDR2 are SGHDT and YYEEEE. There are 17 residues in the CDR3. The CDR3: CASRKLAGGPKRNEQFF. In nucleotides, the CDR3 is TGTGCCAGCAGAAAACTAGCGGGGGGCCCAAAGAGGAATGAGCAGTTCTTC. The full variable domain, completed using reference TRBV5-6 and TRBJ2-1, is DAGVTQSPTHLIKTRGQQVTLRCSPKSGHDTVSWYQQALGQGPQFIFQYYEEEERQRGNFPDRFSGHQFPNYSSELNVNALLLGDSALYLCASRKLAGGPKRNEQFFGPGTRLTVL.

This sequence joins TRBV20-1 and TRBJ1-6; the match to TRBD1 covers 7 bases. The CDR3 contains 15 residues. Germline V CDR1 and CDR2: DFQATT, SNEGSKA (reference sequence). The V and J ends lost 3 bases and 9 bases, in that order; junction bases with no gene match: 11. The CDR3 sequence is CSASGPGGFGSPLHF. In DNA, the CDR3 is TGCAGTGCTAGTGGGCCAGGGGGATTTGGTTCACCCCTCCACTTT.

There are many counts of this clonotype. The chain joins TRBV28 to TRBJ2-4; 8 positions match TRBD2. The CDR3 covers 13 residues. CDR1 and CDR2 (germline): MDHEN, SYDVKM. The trim removed 6 bases at V and 8 bases at J, leaving 6 bases unmatched. Written as DNA, the CDR3 is TGTGCCAGCAGCCTATACGGGAGGGACATTCAGTACTTC. Encoded protein: CASSLYGRDIQYF.

This clonotype was seen a few times. The chain employs TRBV18 and TRBJ2-7; unclear D gene. Per the germline V gene, CDR1 is KGHSH and CDR2 is LQKENI. The length of the CDR3 is 12 residues. V was trimmed by 3 bases and J by 7 bases, leaving 10 bases between them. The CDR3 sequence is CASSPTTGEQYF. In DNA, the CDR3 is TGTGCCAGCTCACCTACTACTGGGGAGCAGTACTTC. Based on the CDR3 plus reference TRBV18 and TRBJ2-7, the full variable domain is NAGVMQNPRHLVRRRGQEARLRCSPMKGHSHVYWYRQLPEEGLKFMVYLQKENIIDESGMPKERFSAEFPKEGPSILRIQQVVRGDSAAYFCASSPTTGEQYFGPGTRLTVT.

This clonotype was observed a handful of times. Here the CDR3 reads CAISDPTTSGSYEQYV. The DNA of the CDR3 is TGTGCCATCAGTGATCCTACGACTAGCGGATCCTACGAGCAGTACGTC. The V and J genes are TRBV10-3 and TRBJ2-7; 9 bases map to TRBD2. The CDR3 covers 16 residues. Per germline, CDR1 ENHRY and CDR2 SYGVKD. The V and J ends lost 3 bases and 1 base, in that order; junction bases with no gene match: 7.

This clonotype has a handful of counts. The CDR3, as DNA: TGCAGTGCTAGTGGTAGGGAATCCCACGAGCAGTACTTC. This sequence encodes CSASGRESHEQYF. The chain carries TRBV20-1 and TRBJ2-7; D uncertain. V was trimmed by 3 bases and J by 5 bases, leaving 14 bases between them. Looked up from germline, CDR1 is DFQATT and CDR2 is SNEGSKA (reference sequence). The CDR3 runs to 13 residues.

The sample holds many counts of this clonotype. This sequence joins TRBV12-3 or TRBV12-4 and TRBJ2-2, with TRBD1 matching 9 bases. The CDR3 spans 16 residues. Germline trimming cut 0 bases from V and 4 bases from J; bases unmatched to any gene: 3. Written as DNA, the CDR3 is TGTGCCAGCAGTTTAGCCGGGACAGGGACCACCGGGGAGCTGTTTTTT. Translation gives CASSLAGTGTTGELFF.

This chain joins TRBV12-3 or TRBV12-4 and TRBJ2-5; no reliable D call. V was cut by 2 bases and J by 2 bases, with 9 bases left in between. CDR3 size: 14 residues. The chain's CDR3 is CASSLRAQQETQYF. CDR3 coding DNA: TGTGCCAGCAGTTTACGGGCCCAACAAGAGACCCAGTACTTC.